A single T cell receptor beta chain is shown here with its context. These data are taken from a study of cytomegalovirus exposure and HLA in healthy donors. Use of 60 Vbeta and 13 Jbeta primers characterized the PCR. Data came from immunoSEQ multiplex PCR; TCRdb stores just in-frame clones and leaves some out. The sample includes roughly 140,000 clones, 75% of them seen just once. The CDR3 length is 14 residues. Germline V gene sequence: CDR1 SGHDT, CDR2 YYEEEE. V was clipped by 0 bases and J by 6 bases; unmatched bases: 5. The sequenced sample was PBMCs. This chain joins TRBV5-6 and TRBJ1-2; 7 bases match TRBD1. The TCR originated in a man aged 18 to 35 in good health and CMV-seronegative. The CDR3 loop is CASSLGRGLNGYTF. The CDR3 coding sequence is TGTGCCAGCAGCTTGGGAAGGGGGCTTAATGGCTACACCTTC.